This T cell receptor beta chain was found in a study of T cell clonotyping in hematopoietic cell transplantation. Measured with immunoSEQ multiplex PCR; TCRdb has only the in-frame clones, and not every one. The table records 27,000 or so clones, 60% to 80% of them present only once. Specified time point: recipient sample about 28 days before transplant, after cytoreduction. Blood collection times were about day -28 and days 30, 100, 180 posttransplant. With respect to this clone: The antigen is not known.

Findings of the study overall: Without cell sorting, CD4 versus CD8 contributions remain unresolved. At the given depth, recipient repertoires were over 97% de novo clonotypes. Recipient TCR diversity dropped after transplant; expanded clonotypes rose from day 30 to 180.

Trimming cost V 5 bases and J 1 base, with 11 bases left between them. The CDR3 extends over 13 amino acids. Germline CDR1 and CDR2: GTSNPN and SVGIG (reference sequence). The TCR comes from a man in his forties or fifties with myelodysplastic syndrome. Some clones in this sample may be carry-over from other donors' samples. The sample in question was peripheral blood mononuclear cells, obtained before stem cell transplant. The chain is built from TRBV30 and TRBJ1-1; D is ambiguous. The DNA for the CDR3 is TGTGCCTGGGCGTTGGGCACGAACACTGAAGCTTTCTTT. Amino acid sequence: CAWALGTNTEAFF. Full variable domain (remainder filled in from reference TRBV30 and TRBJ1-1): SQTIHQWPATLVQPVGSPLSLECTVEGTSNPNLYWYRQAAGRGLQLLFYSVGIGQISSEVPQNLSASRPQDRQFILSSKKLLLSDSGFYLCAWALGTNTEAFFGQGTRLTVV.